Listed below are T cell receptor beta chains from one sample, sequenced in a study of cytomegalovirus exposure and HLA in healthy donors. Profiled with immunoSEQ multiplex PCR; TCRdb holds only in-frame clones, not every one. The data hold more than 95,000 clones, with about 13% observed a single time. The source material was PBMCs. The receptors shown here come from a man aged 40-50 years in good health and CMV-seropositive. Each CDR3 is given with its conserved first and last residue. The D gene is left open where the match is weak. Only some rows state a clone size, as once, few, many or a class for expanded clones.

CDR3aa: CASSFGTRLNEQFF
CDR3nt: TGTGCCAGCAGCTTCGGGACTAGGCTCAATGAGCAGTTCTTC
j_gene: TRBJ2-1
abundance: few
d_gene: TRBD2
v_gene: TRBV7-9

CDR3aa: CASSIGSVDRDSLKPNTGELFF
CDR3nt: TGTGCCAGTAGTATAGGAAGTGTCGACCGGGACTCGCTAAAGCCGAACACCGGGGAGCTGTTTTTT
j_gene: TRBJ2-2
abundance: few
d_gene: -
v_gene: TRBV19

CDR3aa: CASSQENGAVNTGELFF
CDR3nt: TGCGCCAGCAGCCAAGAGAACGGAGCGGTTAACACCGGGGAGCTGTTTTTT
j_gene: TRBJ2-2
abundance: -
d_gene: -
v_gene: TRBV4-3

CDR3aa: CASSYSGVNTEAFF
CDR3nt: TGTGCCAGCAGTTACTCAGGAGTGAACACTGAAGCTTTCTTT
j_gene: TRBJ1-1
abundance: -
d_gene: -
v_gene: TRBV6-6

CDR3aa: CASSLGQGNSPLHF
CDR3nt: TGCGCCAGCAGCTTGGGTCAGGGCAATTCACCCCTCCACTTT
j_gene: TRBJ1-6
abundance: few
d_gene: -
v_gene: TRBV5-1

CDR3aa: CASRGLLGSYEQYF
CDR3nt: TGTGCCAGCAGGGGACTACTTGGGTCCTACGAGCAGTACTTC
j_gene: TRBJ2-7
abundance: few
d_gene: TRBD2
v_gene: TRBV2

CDR3aa: CAWSVRDRDGEQYF
CDR3nt: TGTGCCTGGAGTGTACGGGACAGGGATGGCGAGCAGTACTTC
j_gene: TRBJ2-7
abundance: -
d_gene: TRBD1
v_gene: TRBV30

CDR3aa: CASSPEGAQTEAFF
CDR3nt: TGTGCCAGCTCACCAGAGGGGGCTCAGACTGAAGCTTTCTTT
j_gene: TRBJ1-1
abundance: few
d_gene: TRBD1
v_gene: TRBV18

CDR3aa: CASRRGATYNEQFF
CDR3nt: TGTGCCAGCAGGAGAGGAGCAACCTACAATGAGCAGTTCTTC
j_gene: TRBJ2-1
abundance: -
d_gene: -
v_gene: TRBV6-5

CDR3aa: CASSLYTSGIEQFF
CDR3nt: TGTGCCAGCAGTTTATATACTAGCGGGATCGAGCAGTTCTTC
j_gene: TRBJ2-1
abundance: -
d_gene: TRBD2
v_gene: TRBV27

CDR3aa: CASSPGTGDRLNTEAFF
CDR3nt: TGCGCCAGCAGCCCGGGGACAGGGGATCGATTGAACACTGAAGCTTTCTTT
j_gene: TRBJ1-1
abundance: -
d_gene: TRBD1
v_gene: TRBV5-1